The 10 T cell receptor beta chains below come from one sample, sequenced in a study of shared clonotypes between healthy human individuals. Assay: immunoSEQ multiplex PCR; the TCRdb copy retains only in-frame clones and omits some. The profile shows 650,000 to 800,000 clones, around 77% of them singletons. Sequenced input: memory CD4+ T cells sorted from blood. Subset of the sample: CD45RA-negative fraction. These receptors all come from a woman between 25 and 40 years old in good health.

The chain carries TRBV5-1 and TRBJ2-3; TRBD2 agrees at 8 bases. Losses at the gene ends were 0 bases for V and 4 bases for J; bases not matched to a gene: 4. The CDR3 sequence is 15 residues long. Germline CDR1 and CDR2: SGHRS and YFSETQ. The CDR3 nucleotides are TGCGCCAGCAGCTTGGGGAGCGGGGGCGCAGATACGCAGTATTTT. Its translation is CASSLGSGGADTQYF.

Worth noting for this clone: One junction end disagrees with the germline gene, perhaps due to a read error. Written as DNA, the CDR3 is TGTGCCAGCAGCCTAACAGCGGGAGGGACTTACGAGCAGTACTTC. It codes for CASSLTAGGTYEQYF. The genes are TRBV7-3 and TRBJ2-7; 10 nucleotides match TRBD2. Germline values: CDR1 SGHTA, CDR2 FQGTGA. There are 15 residues in the CDR3.

V and J are TRBV5-5 and TRBJ1-2, with D unresolved. In germline, CDR1 is SGHKS, CDR2 YYEKEE (reference sequence). Trimming took off 2 bases at V and 4 bases at J, with 9 bases between the two ends. The CDR3 has 13 amino acids. This CDR3 reads CASSLANTYGYTF. The CDR3 DNA reads as TGTGCCAGCAGCTTAGCGAATACCTATGGCTACACCTTC.

In the case of this clone: Other DNA sequences within the sample encode an identical CDR3. The rearrangement links TRBV11-2 to TRBJ2-2; D is uncertain. Looked up from germline, CDR1 is SGHAT and CDR2 is FQNNGV. The CDR3 length is 12 residues. V lost 3 bases and J lost 6, with 5 bases in between. The CDR3 DNA is TGTGCCAGCAGCTTGGGTCCCGGGGAGCTGTTTTTT. Amino acids: CASSLGPGELFF.

This clone appeared a single time. This chain joins TRBV19 and TRBJ1-1; D not certain. V shed 3 bases and J shed 0 bases, with 5 bases lying between them. CDR1 is LNHDA, CDR2 SQIVND, per germline (reference sequence). The CDR3 has 13 residues. The CDR3 coding sequence is TGTGCCAGTAGTATTTTGATGAACACTGAAGCTTTCTTT. It specifies CASSILMNTEAFF.

This chain connects TRBV27 to TRBJ1-2; D unresolved. CDR1 is MNHEY, CDR2 SMNVEV, per germline (reference sequence). The CDR3 length is 15 residues. V lost 6 bases and J lost 0, with 14 bases in between. The CDR3 loop is CASSLVGPSNYGYTF. As DNA, the CDR3 is TGTGCCAGCAGCCTGGTGGGTCCTTCTAACTATGGCTACACCTTC.

V and J are TRBV5-1 and TRBJ2-3, with D unresolved. Germline CDR1 reads SGHRS; CDR2 reads YFSETQ. The CDR3 consists of 14 residues. Deletions cut 0 bases from V and 5 bases from J, with 10 bases between. The CDR3 is CASSLGDEQDTQYF. CDR3 DNA sequence: TGCGCCAGCAGCTTGGGCGACGAACAAGATACGCAGTATTTT.

The DNA of the CDR3 is TGTGCCAGCAGCTCGGACTCAGGTCCCTACGAGCAGTACTTC. This sequence encodes CASSSDSGPYEQYF. The rearrangement joins TRBV7-9 to TRBJ2-7, with D possibly TRBD2 on 5 matching bases. Trimming shortened V by 4 bases and J by 2 bases, and 12 bases separated the two germline ends. There are 14 residues in the CDR3. Germline V CDR1 and CDR2: SEHNR, FQNEAQ (reference sequence).

This clone has only one observation. For the CDR3, the DNA is TGTGCCAGCAGCTTTTCGGACACAAACTATGGCTACACCTTC. It is translated as CASSFSDTNYGYTF. J is TRBJ1-2 and V is TRBV28, with a possible D match to TRBD1 (5 bases). CDR1 and CDR2 (germline): MDHEN, SYDVKM. Trimming pared 6 bases from V and 2 bases from J, leaving 13 bases between. This CDR3 spans 14 amino acids.

This clone was seen a handful of times. CDR3: CACGGGMRDTQYF. The CDR3 coding sequence is TGTGCCTGTGGGGGGGGAATGAGAGATACGCAGTATTTT. The chain carries TRBV30 and TRBJ2-3, with 7 bases lining up with TRBD2. CDR1 and CDR2 from the germline V gene are GTSNPN and SVGIG (reference sequence). After removal of 6 bases from V and 5 bases from J, the junction contained 8 bases not matched to a gene. This CDR3 region has 13 residues.